This section outlines one T cell receptor (beta chain) sequence together with its context. Germline trimming cut 4 bases from V and 4 bases from J; bases unmatched to any gene: 8. Looked up from germline, CDR1 is LGHNA and CDR2 is YSLEER. The CDR3 length is 16 residues. These data are taken from a study of cytomegalovirus exposure and HLA in healthy donors. Assay used: immunoSEQ multiplex PCR; TCRdb lists only in-frame clones, some missing. The profile shows some 130,000 clones, 80% to 90% of them singletons. The receptor's source is a man younger than 35 in good health and CMV-seronegative. The gene calls are TRBV4-3 and TRBJ2-1; 9 bases are a match to TRBD1. The sample taken for sequencing was PBMCs. CDR3 residues: CASSLDRDRVYNEQFF. CDR3 DNA: TGCGCCAGCAGCCTAGACCGGGACAGGGTTTACAATGAGCAGTTCTTC.